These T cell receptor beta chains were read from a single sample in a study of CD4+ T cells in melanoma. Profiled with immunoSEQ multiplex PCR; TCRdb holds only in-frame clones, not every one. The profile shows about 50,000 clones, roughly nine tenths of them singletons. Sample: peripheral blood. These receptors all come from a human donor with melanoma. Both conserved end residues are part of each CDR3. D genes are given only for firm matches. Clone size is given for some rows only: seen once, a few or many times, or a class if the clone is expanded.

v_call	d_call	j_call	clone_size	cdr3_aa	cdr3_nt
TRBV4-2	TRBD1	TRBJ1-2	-	CASSQAERGRWGYTF	TGTGCCAGCAGCCAGGCCGAGAGGGGGCGCTGGGGCTACACCTTC
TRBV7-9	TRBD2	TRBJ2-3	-	CASSSPSGLAGSTDTQYF	TGTGCCAGCAGCTCCCCCTCCGGACTAGCGGGCAGCACAGATACGCAGTATTTT
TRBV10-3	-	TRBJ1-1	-	CAISETGSAEAFF	TGTGCCATCAGTGAAACAGGGAGCGCTGAAGCTTTCTTT
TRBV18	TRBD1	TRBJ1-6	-	CASSPTQGNSPLHF	TGTGCCAGCTCACCAACACAGGGGAATTCACCCCTCCACTTT
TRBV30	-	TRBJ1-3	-	CAWSQAGNTIYF	TGTGCCTGGAGCCAGGCTGGAAACACCATATATTTT
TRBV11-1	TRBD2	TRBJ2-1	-	CASSPKERGGYNEQFF	TGTGCCAGCAGCCCCAAGGAGCGGGGGGGATACAATGAGCAGTTCTTC
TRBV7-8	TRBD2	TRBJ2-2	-	CASSPETGTSGGATGELFF	TGTGCCAGCAGCCCGGAGACTGGGACTAGCGGGGGGGCAACCGGGGAGCTGTTTTTT
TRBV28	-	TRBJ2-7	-	CASSFGGHEQYF	TGTGCCAGCAGTTTCGGGGGGCACGAGCAGTACTTC
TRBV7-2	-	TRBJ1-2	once	CASSSDVVGGYTF	TGTGCCAGCAGCTCCGACGTGGTTGGTGGCTACACCTTC
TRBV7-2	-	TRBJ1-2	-	CASNIGGAVNYGYTF	TGTGCCAGCAACATAGGGGGGGCCGTAAACTATGGCTACACCTTC
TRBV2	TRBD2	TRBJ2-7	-	CASSKLAANPYEQYF	TGTGCCAGCAGCAAACTAGCGGCCAATCCCTACGAGCAGTACTTC
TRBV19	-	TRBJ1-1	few	CASSTGKNTEAFF	TGTGCCAGTAGCACAGGGAAGAACACTGAAGCTTTCTTT
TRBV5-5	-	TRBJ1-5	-	CASSPLVGSNQPQHF	TGTGCCAGCAGCCCGCTTGTGGGAAGCAATCAGCCCCAGCATTTT
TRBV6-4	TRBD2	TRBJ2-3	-	CASSDQGGGASDTQYF	TGTGCCAGCAGTGACCAGGGCGGGGGGGCCTCAGATACGCAGTATTTT
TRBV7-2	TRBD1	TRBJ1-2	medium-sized	CASSKGTGGYNYGYTF	TGTGCCAGCAGCAAAGGGACAGGGGGATATAACTATGGCTACACCTTC
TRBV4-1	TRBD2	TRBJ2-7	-	CASSQGLAGTYEQYF	TGCGCCAGCAGCCAGGGACTAGCGGGAACCTACGAGCAGTACTTC
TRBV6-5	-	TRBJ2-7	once	CASSYSLGESAYEQYF	TGTGCCAGCAGTTACTCCCTTGGGGAGTCGGCCTACGAGCAGTACTTC
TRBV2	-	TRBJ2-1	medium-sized	CASSGAGGPYNEQFF	TGTGCCAGCAGTGGGGCCGGGGGGCCTTACAATGAGCAGTTCTTC
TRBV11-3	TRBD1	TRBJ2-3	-	CASSNRTGRRGTDTQYF	TGTGCCAGCAGCAACAGGACAGGGCGGCGGGGCACAGATACGCAGTATTTT
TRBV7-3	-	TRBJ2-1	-	CASSLMTGNEQFF	TGTGCCAGCAGCTTAATGACAGGCAATGAGCAGTTCTTC
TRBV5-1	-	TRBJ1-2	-	CASSLATGNYGYTF	TGCGCCAGCAGCTTGGCCACAGGAAACTATGGCTACACCTTC
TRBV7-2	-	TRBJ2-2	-	CASSLAIGELFF	TGTGCCAGCAGCTTAGCAATCGGGGAGCTGTTTTTT
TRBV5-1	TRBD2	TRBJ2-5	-	CASRASGQETQYF	TGCGCCAGCAGAGCTAGCGGCCAAGAGACCCAGTACTTC
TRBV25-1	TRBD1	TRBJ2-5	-	CASSAAGRGLSWQETQYF	TGTGCCAGCAGTGCCGCGGGCAGGGGGCTTAGTTGGCAAGAGACCCAGTACTTC
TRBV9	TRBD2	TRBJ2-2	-	CASRRGTSGTGELFF	TGTGCCAGCAGGCGAGGGACTAGCGGGACCGGGGAGCTGTTTTTT
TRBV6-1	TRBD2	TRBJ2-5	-	CASRATSGGSGTQYF	TGTGCCAGCAGGGCTACTAGCGGGGGATCAGGGACCCAGTACTTC
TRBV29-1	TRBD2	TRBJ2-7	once	CSVLGLAGSEQYF	TGCAGCGTTCTAGGACTAGCGGGAAGCGAGCAGTACTTC
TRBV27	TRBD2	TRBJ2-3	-	CASSPSGLLAANTDTQYF	TGTGCCAGCAGCCCCAGTGGTTTACTAGCGGCAAACACAGATACGCAGTATTTT
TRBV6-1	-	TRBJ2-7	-	CASSEAGFYEQYF	TGTGCCAGCAGTGAAGCGGGATTCTACGAGCAGTACTTC
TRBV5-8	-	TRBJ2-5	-	CASSERETQYF	TGTGCCAGCAGCGAGAGAGAGACCCAGTACTTC
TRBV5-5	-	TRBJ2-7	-	CASSSLDYLNYEQYF	TGTGCCAGCAGCTCCTTGGACTACTTAAACTACGAGCAGTACTTC
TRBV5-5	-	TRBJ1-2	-	CASSGSEGLPGYTF	TGTGCCAGCAGCGGGTCGGAGGGGCTCCCTGGCTACACCTTC
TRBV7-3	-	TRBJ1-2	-	CASSPGGSYGYTF	TGTGCCAGCAGCCCGGGGGGTTCCTATGGCTACACCTTC
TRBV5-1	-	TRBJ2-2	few	CASSLDGKPDANTGELFF	TGCGCCAGCAGCTTGGACGGCAAACCCGATGCGAACACCGGGGAGCTGTTTTTT
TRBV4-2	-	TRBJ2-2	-	CASSQEGPNTGELFF	TGTGCCAGCAGCCAAGAGGGGCCCAACACCGGGGAGCTGTTTTTT
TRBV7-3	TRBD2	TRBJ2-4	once	CASSLYGGASKNIQYF	TGTGCCAGCAGCTTATACGGGGGGGCCTCCAAAAACATTCAGTACTTC
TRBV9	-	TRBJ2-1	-	CASSPPGRSSYNEQFF	TGTGCCAGCAGCCCCCCAGGAAGGAGCTCCTACAATGAGCAGTTCTTC
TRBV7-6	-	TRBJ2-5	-	CASSFDSVQETQYF	TGTGCCAGCAGCTTCGACAGTGTCCAAGAGACCCAGTACTTC
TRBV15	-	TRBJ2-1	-	CATSSTRDEQFF	TGTGCCACCAGCAGTACACGGGATGAGCAGTTCTTC
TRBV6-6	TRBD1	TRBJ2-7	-	CASRTGQGTYEQYF	TGTGCCAGCCGGACAGGACAGGGTACTTACGAGCAGTACTTC
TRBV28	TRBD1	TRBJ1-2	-	CASRKQGAHYGYTF	TGTGCCAGCAGAAAACAGGGGGCCCACTATGGCTACACCTTC
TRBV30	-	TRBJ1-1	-	CAWARGTVKPNTEAFF	TGTGCCTGGGCTCGCGGAACAGTTAAGCCGAACACTGAAGCTTTCTTT